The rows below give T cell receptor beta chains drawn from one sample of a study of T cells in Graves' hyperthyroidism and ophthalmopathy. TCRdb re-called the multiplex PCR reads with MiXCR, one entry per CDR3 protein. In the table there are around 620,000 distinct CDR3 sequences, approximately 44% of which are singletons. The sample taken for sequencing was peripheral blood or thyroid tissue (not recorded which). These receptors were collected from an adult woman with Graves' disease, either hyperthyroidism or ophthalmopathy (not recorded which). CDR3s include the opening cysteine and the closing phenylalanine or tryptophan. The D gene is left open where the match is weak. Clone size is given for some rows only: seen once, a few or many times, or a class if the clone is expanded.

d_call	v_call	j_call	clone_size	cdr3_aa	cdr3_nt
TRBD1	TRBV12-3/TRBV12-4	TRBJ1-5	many	CASSLKGAQPQHF	TGTGCCAGCAGTTTAAAGGGGGCTCAGCCCCAGCATTTT
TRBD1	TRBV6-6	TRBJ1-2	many	CASSYPDRYYGYTF	TGTGCCAGCAGTTACCCGGACAGGTACTATGGCTACACCTTC
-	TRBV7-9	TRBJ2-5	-	CADSDSLGETQYF	TGTGCCGATTCGGACAGCCTCGGCGAGACCCAGTACTTC
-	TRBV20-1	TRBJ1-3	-	CSARTSGGAGNTIYF	TGCAGTGCCCGGACTAGCGGGGGTGCAGGAAACACCATATATTTT
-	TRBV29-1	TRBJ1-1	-	CSARLSDTEAFF	TGCAGCGCCAGGCTCTCGGACACTGAAGCTTTCTTT
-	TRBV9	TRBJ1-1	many	CASTGMGSTEAFF	TGTGCCAGCACGGGAATGGGGAGCACTGAAGCTTTCTTT
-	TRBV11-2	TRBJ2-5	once	CASSWDTWETQYF	TGTGCCAGCAGCTGGGACACTTGGGAGACCCAGTACTTC
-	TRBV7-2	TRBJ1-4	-	CASSGTIDEKLFF	TGTGCCAGCAGCGGGACAATAGACGAAAAACTGTTTTTT
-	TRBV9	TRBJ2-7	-	CASSVGLVGDWPYEQYF	TGTGCCAGCAGCGTCGGCCTAGTGGGAGACTGGCCCTACGAGCAGTACTTC
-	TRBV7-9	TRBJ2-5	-	CASRSRGDQETQYF	TGTGCCAGCAGGTCAAGGGGTGACCAAGAGACCCAGTACTTC
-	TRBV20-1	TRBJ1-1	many	CSARDWGKNTEAFF	TGCAGTGCTAGAGATTGGGGTAAGAACACTGAAGCTTTCTTT
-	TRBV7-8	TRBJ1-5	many	CASSSPGHNQPQHF	TGTGCCAGCAGCTCTCCGGGACACAATCAGCCCCAGCATTTT
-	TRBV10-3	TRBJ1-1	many	CAIRDWRPNTEAFF	TGTGCCATCAGGGACTGGAGGCCGAACACTGAAGCTTTCTTT
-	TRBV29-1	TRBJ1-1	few	CSVELVGAMNTEAFF	TGCAGCGTTGAGTTGGTGGGGGCAATGAACACTGAAGCTTTCTTT
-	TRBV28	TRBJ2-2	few	CASSFQQPGELFF	TGTGCCAGCAGTTTCCAACAGCCCGGGGAGCTGTTTTTT
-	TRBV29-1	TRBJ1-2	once	CSVFTQGGDGYTF	TGCAGCGTGTTCACCCAGGGAGGAGATGGCTACACCTTC
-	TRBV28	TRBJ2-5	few	CASSLSRAGQETQYF	TGTGCCAGCAGTTTGAGCAGGGCGGGACAAGAGACCCAGTACTTC
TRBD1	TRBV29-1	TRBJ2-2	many	CSVERVTGGYTGELFF	TGCAGCGTTGAAAGGGTGACAGGGGGTTACACCGGGGAGCTGTTTTTT
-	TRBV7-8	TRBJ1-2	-	CAGSLYGYTF	TGTGCCGGCAGTCTCTATGGCTACACCTTC
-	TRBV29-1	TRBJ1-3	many	CSVPGGPGNTIYF	TGCAGCGTGCCTGGTGGGCCTGGAAACACCATATATTTT
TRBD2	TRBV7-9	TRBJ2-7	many	CASSPTVVGLNHEQYF	TGTGCCAGCAGCCCGACCGTCGTGGGACTAAACCACGAGCAGTACTTC
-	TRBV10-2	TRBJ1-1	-	CASSEIRVNTEAFF	TGCGCCAGCAGTGAGATCAGGGTGAACACTGAAGCTTTCTTT
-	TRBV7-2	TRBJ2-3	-	CASSLEEDTQYF	TGTGCCAGCAGCTTAGAAGAAGATACGCAGTATTTT
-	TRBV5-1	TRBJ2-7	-	CASSLVELGLHEQYF	TGCGCCAGCAGCTTGGTAGAACTAGGACTACACGAGCAGTACTTC
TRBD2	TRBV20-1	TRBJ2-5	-	CSARVAGDQETQYF	TGCAGTGCTAGAGTCGCGGGAGACCAAGAGACCCAGTACTTC
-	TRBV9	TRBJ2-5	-	CASSATGRGLIETQYF	TGTGCCAGCAGCGCGACAGGTAGAGGACTAATAGAGACCCAGTACTTC
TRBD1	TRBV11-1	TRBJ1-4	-	CASSFAGTGGSEKLFF	TGTGCCAGCAGCTTTGCGGGGACAGGGGGGAGTGAAAAACTGTTTTTT
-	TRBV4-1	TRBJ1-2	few	CASSQEHSDLWTDYTF	TGCGCCAGCAGCCAAGAGCACTCCGACCTTTGGACCGATTACACCTTC
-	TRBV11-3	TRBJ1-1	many	CASSLGPSTEAFF	TGTGCCAGCAGCTTAGGGCCGTCCACTGAAGCTTTCTTT
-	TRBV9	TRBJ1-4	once	CASAVTSGAAGGKLFF	TGTGCCAGCGCAGTGACGTCGGGGGCGGCTGGTGGAAAACTGTTTTTT
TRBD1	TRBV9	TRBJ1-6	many	CASSWTGENSPLHF	TGTGCCAGCAGCTGGACAGGGGAGAATTCACCCCTCCACTTT
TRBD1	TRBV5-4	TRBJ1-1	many	CASEGAAEAFF	TGTGCCAGCGAGGGGGCTGCTGAAGCTTTCTTT
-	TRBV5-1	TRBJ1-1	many	CASSPDSRAEAFF	TGCGCCAGCAGCCCGGACAGTCGGGCTGAAGCTTTCTTT
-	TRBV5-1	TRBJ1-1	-	CASSPGRDTEAFF	TGCGCCAGCAGCCCCGGCCGGGACACTGAAGCTTTCTTT
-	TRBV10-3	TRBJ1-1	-	CAISESGSEAFF	TGTGCTATCAGTGAATCAGGGTCTGAAGCTTTCTTT
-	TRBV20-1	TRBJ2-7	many	CSAATSDEQYF	TGCAGTGCGGCGACTAGTGACGAGCAGTACTTC
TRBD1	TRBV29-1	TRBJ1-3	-	CSVGGTAIGGNTIYF	TGCAGCGTTGGGGGGACAGCAATAGGAGGAAACACCATATATTTT
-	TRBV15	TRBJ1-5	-	CATSSQVSSVGRGDQPQHF	TGTGCCACCAGCAGCCAAGTAAGCTCCGTGGGGAGAGGGGATCAGCCCCAGCATTTT
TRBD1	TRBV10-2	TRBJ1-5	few	CASRRTGVQPQHF	TGCGCCAGCAGGAGGACAGGGGTTCAGCCCCAGCATTTT
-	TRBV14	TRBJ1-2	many	CASALGDYGYTF	TGTGCCAGCGCGCTGGGGGACTATGGCTACACCTTC
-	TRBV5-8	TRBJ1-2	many	CASSLVQERYGYTF	TGTGCCAGCAGCTTAGTTCAGGAGCGCTATGGCTACACCTTC
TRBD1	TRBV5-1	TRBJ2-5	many	CASTRDSLQETQYF	TGCGCCAGCACCCGGGACAGTCTACAAGAGACCCAGTACTTC
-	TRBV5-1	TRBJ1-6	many	CASSLEAQNSPLHF	TGCGCCAGCAGCTTGGAAGCGCAGAATTCACCCCTCCACTTT
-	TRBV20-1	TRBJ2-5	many	CSASDWRETQYF	TGCAGTGCCTCGGACTGGCGGGAGACCCAGTACTTC
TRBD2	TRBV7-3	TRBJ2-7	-	CASSPSGTSGAYEQYF	TGTGCCAGCAGCCCTAGCGGGACTAGCGGCGCCTACGAGCAGTACTTC
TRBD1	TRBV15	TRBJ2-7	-	CATSEQGTYEQYF	TGTGCCACCAGCGAACAGGGGACCTACGAGCAGTACTTC
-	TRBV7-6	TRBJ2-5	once	CASSQWREETRYF	TGTGCCAGCAGCCAATGGAGGGAAGAGACCCGGTACTTC